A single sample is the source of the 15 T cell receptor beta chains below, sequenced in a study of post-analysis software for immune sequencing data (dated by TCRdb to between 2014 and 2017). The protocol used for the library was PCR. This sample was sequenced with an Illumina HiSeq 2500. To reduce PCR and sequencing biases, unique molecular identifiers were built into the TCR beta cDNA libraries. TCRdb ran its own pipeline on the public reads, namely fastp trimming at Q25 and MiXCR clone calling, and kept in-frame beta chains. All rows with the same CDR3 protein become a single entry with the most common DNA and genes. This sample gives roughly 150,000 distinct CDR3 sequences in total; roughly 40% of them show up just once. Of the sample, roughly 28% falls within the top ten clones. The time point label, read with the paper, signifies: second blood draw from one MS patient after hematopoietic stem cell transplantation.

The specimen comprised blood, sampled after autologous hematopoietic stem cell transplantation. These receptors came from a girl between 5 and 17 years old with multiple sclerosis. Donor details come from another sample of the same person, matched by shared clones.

The CDR3 region is CAWSVHSYNEQFF. The CDR3 DNA reads as TGTGCCTGGAGTGTCCATTCCTACAATGAGCAGTTCTTC. V and J are TRBV30 and TRBJ2-1; no definite D call. Germline CDR1 is GTSNPN and CDR2 is SVGIG (reference sequence). V dropped 0 bases and J dropped 1 base, with 4 bases sitting between them. The CDR3 sequence is 13 residues long.

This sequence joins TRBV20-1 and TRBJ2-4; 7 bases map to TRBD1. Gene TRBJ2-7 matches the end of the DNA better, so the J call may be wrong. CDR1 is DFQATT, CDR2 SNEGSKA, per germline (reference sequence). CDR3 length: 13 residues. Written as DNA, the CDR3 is TGCAGTGCTAGAGAAACAGGGGATCGCGAGCAGTACTTC. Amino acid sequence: CSARETGDREQYF.

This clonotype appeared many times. CDR3 residues: CASSFRAGEYEQYF. CDR3 nucleotides: TGCGCCAGCAGCTTTCGGGCAGGGGAATACGAGCAGTACTTC. This chain links TRBV5-1 with TRBJ2-7, with a weak D call TRBD1 (6 bases). Germline CDR1 is SGHRS and CDR2 is YFSETQ. This CDR3 comprises 14 residues. Trimming pared 2 bases from V and 4 bases from J, leaving 13 bases between.

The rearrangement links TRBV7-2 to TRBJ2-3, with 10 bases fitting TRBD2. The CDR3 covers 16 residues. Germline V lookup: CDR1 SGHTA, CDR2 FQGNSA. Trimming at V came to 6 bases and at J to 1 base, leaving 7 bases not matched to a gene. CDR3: CASSLTGTSGTDTQYF. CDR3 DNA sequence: TGTGCCAGCAGTTTAACCGGGACTAGCGGCACAGATACGCAGTATTTT.

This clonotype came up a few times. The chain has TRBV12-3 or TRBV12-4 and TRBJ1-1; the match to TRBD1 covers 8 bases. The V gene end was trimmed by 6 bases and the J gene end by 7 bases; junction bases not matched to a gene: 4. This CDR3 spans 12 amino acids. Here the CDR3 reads CASRRQGLEAFF. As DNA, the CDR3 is TGTGCCAGCAGGCGACAGGGGCTTGAAGCTTTCTTT.

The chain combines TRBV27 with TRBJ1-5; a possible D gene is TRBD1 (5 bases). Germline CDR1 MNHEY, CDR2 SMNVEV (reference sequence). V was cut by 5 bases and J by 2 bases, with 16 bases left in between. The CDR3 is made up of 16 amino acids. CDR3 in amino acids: CASSPLAGGGNQPQHF. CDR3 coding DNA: TGTGCCAGCAGTCCCCTGGCTGGGGGAGGCAATCAGCCCCAGCATTTT.

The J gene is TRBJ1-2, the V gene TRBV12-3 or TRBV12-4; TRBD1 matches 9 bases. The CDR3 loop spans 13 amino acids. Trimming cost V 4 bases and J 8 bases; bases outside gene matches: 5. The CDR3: CASSSGTGRGYTF. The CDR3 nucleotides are TGTGCCAGCAGTTCCGGGACAGGGCGGGGCTACACCTTC.

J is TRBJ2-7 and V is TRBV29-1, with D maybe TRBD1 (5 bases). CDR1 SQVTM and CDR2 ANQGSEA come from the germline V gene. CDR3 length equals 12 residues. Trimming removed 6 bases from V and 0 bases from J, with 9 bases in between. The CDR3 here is CSVVDSSYEQYF. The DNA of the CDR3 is TGCAGCGTCGTCGACAGCTCCTACGAGCAGTACTTC.

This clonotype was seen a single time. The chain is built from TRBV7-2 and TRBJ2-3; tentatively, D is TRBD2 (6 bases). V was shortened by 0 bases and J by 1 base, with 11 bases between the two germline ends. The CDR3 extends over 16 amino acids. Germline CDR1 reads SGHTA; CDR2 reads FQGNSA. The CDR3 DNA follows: TGTGCCAGCAGCTTAGCCCTCGCGGGGCGCACAGATACGCAGTATTTT. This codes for CASSLALAGRTDTQYF.

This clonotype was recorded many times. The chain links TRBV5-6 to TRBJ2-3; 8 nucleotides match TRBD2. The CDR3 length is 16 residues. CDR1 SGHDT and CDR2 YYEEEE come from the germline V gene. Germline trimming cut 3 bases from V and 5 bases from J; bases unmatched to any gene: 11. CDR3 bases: TGTGCCAGCAGCTGGACCCTCAGCGGGAGAATAGATACGCAGTATTTT. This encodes CASSWTLSGRIDTQYF.

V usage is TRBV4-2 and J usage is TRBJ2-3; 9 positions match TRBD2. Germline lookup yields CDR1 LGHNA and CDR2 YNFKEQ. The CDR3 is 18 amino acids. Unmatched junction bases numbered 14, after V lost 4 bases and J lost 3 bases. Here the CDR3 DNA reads TGTGCCAGCAGCCCTTTAGGGGGCGGCGGGAGGGGAACAGATACGCAGTATTTT. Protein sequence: CASSPLGGGGRGTDTQYF.

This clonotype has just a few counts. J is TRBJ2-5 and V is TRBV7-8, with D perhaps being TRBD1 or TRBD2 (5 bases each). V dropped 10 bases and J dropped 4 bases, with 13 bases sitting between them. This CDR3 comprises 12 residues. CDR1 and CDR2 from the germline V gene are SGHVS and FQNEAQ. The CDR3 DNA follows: TGTGCCACCGGACCGGGGCCAGAGACCCAGTACTTC. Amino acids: CATGPGPETQYF. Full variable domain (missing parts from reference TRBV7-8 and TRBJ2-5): GAGVSQSPRYKVAKRGQDVALRCDPISGHVSLFWYQQALGQGPEFLTYFQNEAQLDKSGLPSDRFFAERPEGSVSTLKIQRTQQEDSAVYLCATGPGPETQYFGPGTRLLVL.

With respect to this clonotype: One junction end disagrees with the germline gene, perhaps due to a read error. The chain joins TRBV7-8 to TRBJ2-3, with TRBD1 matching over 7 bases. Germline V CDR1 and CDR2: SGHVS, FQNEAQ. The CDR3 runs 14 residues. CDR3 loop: CASSPGTDTDTQYF. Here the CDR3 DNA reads TGTGCTAGCAGCCCGGGGACAGACACAGATACGCAGTATTTT.

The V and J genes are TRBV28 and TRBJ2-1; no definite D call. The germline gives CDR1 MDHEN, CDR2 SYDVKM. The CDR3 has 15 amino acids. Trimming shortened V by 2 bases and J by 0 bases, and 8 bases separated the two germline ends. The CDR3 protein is CASSLARASYNEQFF. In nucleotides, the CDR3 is TGTGCCAGCAGTTTAGCCCGGGCCTCCTACAATGAGCAGTTCTTC.

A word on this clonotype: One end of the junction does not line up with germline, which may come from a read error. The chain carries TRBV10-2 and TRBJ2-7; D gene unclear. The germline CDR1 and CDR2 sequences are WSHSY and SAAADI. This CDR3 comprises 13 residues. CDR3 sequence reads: CASRESPSYEQYF. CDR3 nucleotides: TGCGCCAGCAGGGAGTCGCCCTCCTACGAGCAGTACTTC.